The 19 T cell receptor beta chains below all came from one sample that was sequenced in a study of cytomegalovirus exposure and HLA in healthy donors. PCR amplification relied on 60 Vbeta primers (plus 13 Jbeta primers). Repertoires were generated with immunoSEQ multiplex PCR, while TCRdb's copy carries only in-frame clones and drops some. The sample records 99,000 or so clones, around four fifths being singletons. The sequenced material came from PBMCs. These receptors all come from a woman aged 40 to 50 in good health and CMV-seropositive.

This CDR3 reads CASSQENGEAFF. In DNA form, the CDR3 reads TGCGCCAGCAGCCAAGAAAACGGTGAAGCTTTCTTT. The gene calls are TRBV4-3 and TRBJ1-1; no firm D call. Germline V gene sequence: CDR1 LGHNA, CDR2 YSLEER. The CDR3 totals 12 residues. The V end lost 0 bases, the J end lost 7 bases, and 6 bases lay between the germline ends.

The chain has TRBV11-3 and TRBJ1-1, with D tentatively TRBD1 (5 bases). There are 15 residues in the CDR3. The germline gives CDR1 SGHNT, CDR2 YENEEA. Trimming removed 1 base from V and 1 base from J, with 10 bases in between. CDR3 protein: CASSLAGQRNTEAFF. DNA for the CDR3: TGTGCCAGCAGCTTAGCCGGACAACGGAACACTGAAGCTTTCTTT.

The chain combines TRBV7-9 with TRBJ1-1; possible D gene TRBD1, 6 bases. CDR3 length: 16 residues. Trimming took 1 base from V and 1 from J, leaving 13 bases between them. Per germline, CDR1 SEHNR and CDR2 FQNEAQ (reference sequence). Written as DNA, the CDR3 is TGTGCCAGCAGCTTAGTCGGGGGAGGGGGGAACACTGAAGCTTTCTTT. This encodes CASSLVGGGGNTEAFF.

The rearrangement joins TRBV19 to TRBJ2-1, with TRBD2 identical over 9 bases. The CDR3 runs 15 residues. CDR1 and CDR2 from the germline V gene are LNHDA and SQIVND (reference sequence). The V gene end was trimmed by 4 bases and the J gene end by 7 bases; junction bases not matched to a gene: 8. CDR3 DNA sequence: TGTGCCAGTAGTACGCGGGGGGGTTGGGAGAATGAGCAGTTCTTC. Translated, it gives CASSTRGGWENEQFF.

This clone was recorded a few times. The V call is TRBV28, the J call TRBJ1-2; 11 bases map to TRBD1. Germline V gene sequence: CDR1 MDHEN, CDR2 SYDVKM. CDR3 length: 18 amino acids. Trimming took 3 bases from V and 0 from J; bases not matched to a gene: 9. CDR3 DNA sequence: TGTGCCAGCAGTTTCCGGGACAGGGGGAAAGCAGCTAACTATGGCTACACCTTC. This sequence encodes CASSFRDRGKAANYGYTF.

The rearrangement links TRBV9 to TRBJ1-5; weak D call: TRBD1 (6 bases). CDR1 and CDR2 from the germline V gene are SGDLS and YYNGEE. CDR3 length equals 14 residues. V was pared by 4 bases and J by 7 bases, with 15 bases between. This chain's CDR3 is CASSPRAGGQPQHF. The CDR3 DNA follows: TGTGCCAGCAGCCCAAGGGCGGGGGGCCAGCCCCAGCATTTT.

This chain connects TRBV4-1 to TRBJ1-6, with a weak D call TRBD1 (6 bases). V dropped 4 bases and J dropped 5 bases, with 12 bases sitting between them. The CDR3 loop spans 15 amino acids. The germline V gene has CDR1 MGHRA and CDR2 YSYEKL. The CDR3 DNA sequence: TGCGCCAGCAGCCGTAGGGACACGGATAATTCACCCCTCCACTTT. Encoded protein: CASSRRDTDNSPLHF.

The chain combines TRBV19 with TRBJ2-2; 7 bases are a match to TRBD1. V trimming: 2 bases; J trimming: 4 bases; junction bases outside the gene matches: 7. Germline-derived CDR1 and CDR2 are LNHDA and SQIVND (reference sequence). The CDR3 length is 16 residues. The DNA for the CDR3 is TGTGCCAGTAGTATATCAACAGGGGCCGTCACCGGGGAGCTGTTTTTT. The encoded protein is CASSISTGAVTGELFF.

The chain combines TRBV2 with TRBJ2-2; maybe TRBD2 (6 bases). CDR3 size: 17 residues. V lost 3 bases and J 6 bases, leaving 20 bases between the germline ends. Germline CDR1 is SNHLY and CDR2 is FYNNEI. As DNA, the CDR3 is TGTGCCAGCAGTGAGGATTGGACGGGAGCTAGCTCCGGGGAGCTGTTTTTT. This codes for CASSEDWTGASSGELFF. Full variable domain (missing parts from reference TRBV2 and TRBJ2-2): EPEVTQTPSHQVTQMGQEVILRCVPISNHLYFYWYRQILGQKVEFLVSFYNNEISEKSEIFDDQFSVERPDGSNFTLKIRSTKLEDSAMYFCASSEDWTGASSGELFFGEGSRLTVL.

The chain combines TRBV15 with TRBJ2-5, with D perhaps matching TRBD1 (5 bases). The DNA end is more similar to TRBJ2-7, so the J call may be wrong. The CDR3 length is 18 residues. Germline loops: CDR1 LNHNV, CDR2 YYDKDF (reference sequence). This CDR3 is CATSRDRVGLLAPYEQYF. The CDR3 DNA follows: TGTGCCACCAGCAGAGACAGGGTTGGTCTGCTCGCTCCCTACGAGCAGTACTTC.

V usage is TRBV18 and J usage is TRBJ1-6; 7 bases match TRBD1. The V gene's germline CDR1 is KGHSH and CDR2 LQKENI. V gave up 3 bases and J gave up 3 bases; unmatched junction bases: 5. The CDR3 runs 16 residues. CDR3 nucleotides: TGTGCCAGCTCACCTTGGACAGGCGTCTATAATTCACCCCTCCACTTT. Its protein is CASSPWTGVYNSPLHF.

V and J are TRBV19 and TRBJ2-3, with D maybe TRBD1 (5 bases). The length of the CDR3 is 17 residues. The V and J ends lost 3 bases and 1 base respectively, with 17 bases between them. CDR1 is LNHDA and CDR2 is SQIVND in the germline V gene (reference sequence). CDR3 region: CASSITSQGAGTDTQYF. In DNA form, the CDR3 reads TGTGCCAGTAGTATTACATCGCAGGGCGCGGGCACAGATACGCAGTATTTT.

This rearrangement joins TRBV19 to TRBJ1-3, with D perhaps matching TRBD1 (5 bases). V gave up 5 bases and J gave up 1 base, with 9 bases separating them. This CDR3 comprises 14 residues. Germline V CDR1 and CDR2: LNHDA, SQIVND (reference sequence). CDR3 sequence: CASSRGGSGNTIYF. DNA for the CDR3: TGTGCCAGTAGTCGGGGGGGTTCTGGAAACACCATATATTTT.

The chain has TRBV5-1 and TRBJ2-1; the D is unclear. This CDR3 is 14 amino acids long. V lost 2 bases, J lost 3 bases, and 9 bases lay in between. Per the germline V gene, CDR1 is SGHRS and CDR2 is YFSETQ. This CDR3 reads CASSFTTNYNEQFF. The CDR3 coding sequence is TGCGCCAGCAGCTTTACTACCAACTACAATGAGCAGTTCTTC.

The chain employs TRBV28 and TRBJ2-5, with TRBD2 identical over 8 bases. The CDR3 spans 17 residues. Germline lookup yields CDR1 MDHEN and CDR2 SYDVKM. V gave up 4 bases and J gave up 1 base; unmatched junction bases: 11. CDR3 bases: TGTGCCAGCAGTTCTTCCTGGCGGGGGGAAATCCAAGAGACCCAGTACTTC. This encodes CASSSSWRGEIQETQYF. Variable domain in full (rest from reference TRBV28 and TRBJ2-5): DVKVTQSSRYLVKRTGEKVFLECVQDMDHENMFWYRQDPGLGLRLIYFSYDVKMKEKGDIPEGYSVSREKKERFSLILESASTNQTSMYLCASSSSWRGEIQETQYFGPGTRLLVL.

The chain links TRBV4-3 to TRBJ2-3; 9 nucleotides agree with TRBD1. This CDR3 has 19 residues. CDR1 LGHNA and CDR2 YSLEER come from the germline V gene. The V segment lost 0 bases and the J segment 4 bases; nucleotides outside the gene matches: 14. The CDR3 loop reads CASSQDRGSGQGMADTQYF. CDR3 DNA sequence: TGCGCCAGCAGCCAAGATAGGGGATCTGGACAGGGGATGGCAGATACGCAGTATTTT.

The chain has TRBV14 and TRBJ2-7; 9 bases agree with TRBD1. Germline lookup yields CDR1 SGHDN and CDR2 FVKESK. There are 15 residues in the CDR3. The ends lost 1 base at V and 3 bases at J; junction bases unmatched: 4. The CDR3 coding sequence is TGTGCCAGCAGCCAAGCACAGGGGGCCCGCTACGAGCAGTACTTC. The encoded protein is CASSQAQGARYEQYF.

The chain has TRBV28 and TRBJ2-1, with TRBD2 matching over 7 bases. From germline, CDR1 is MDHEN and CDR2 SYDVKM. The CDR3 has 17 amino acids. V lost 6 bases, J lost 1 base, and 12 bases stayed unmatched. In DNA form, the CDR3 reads TGTGCCAGCAGCACAACTAGCGAAGTAAGGTCCTACAATGAGCAGTTCTTC. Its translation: CASSTTSEVRSYNEQFF.

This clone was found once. CDR3 bases: TGTGCCAGCAGTTTGTCTAGCGAAGGAGATACGCAGTATTTT. Translation: CASSLSSEGDTQYF. The V and J genes are TRBV27 and TRBJ2-3; D is possibly TRBD2 (6 bases). The CDR3 is 14 residues long. Per the germline V gene, CDR1 is MNHEY and CDR2 is SMNVEV (reference sequence). V was trimmed by 3 bases and J by 5 bases, leaving 12 bases between them.